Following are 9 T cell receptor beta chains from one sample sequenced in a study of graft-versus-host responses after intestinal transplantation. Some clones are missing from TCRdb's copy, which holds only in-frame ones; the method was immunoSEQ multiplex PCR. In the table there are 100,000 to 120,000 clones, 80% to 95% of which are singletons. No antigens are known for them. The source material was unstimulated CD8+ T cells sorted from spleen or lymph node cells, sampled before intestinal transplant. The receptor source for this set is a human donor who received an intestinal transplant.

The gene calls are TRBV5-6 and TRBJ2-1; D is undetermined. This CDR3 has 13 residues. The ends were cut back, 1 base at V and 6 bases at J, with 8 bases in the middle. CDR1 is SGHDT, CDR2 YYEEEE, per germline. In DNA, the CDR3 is TGTGCCAGCAGCTTGAAGGCGCTCAATGAGCAGTTCTTC. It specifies CASSLKALNEQFF.

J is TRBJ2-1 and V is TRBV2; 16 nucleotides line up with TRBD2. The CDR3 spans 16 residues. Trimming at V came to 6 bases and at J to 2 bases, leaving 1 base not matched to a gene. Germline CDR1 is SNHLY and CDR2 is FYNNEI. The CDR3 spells CASRGLAGGTYNEQFF. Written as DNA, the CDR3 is TGTGCCAGCAGGGGACTAGCGGGGGGGACCTACAATGAGCAGTTCTTC.

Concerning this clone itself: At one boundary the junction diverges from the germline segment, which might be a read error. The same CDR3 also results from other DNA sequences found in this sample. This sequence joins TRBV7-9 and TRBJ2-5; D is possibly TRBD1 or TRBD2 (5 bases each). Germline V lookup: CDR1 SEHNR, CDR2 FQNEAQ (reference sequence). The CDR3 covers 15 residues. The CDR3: CASSDRGDQEETQYF. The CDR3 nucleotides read TGTGCCAGCAGCGACCGAGGGGATCAAGAAGAAACCCAGTACTTC.

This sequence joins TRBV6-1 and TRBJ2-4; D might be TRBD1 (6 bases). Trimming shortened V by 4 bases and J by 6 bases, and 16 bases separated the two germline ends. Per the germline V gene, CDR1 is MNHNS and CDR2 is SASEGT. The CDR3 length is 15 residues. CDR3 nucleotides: TGTGCCAGCAGTGGTGAAGGACAGAGGGGAAACATTCAGTACTTC. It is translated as CASSGEGQRGNIQYF.

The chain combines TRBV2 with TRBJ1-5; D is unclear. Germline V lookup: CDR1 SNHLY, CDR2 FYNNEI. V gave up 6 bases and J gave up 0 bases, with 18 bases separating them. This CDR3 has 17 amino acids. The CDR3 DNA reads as TGTGCCAGCAGGTGTAACCCCCGGGAACATAGCAATCAGCCCCAGCATTTT. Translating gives CASRCNPREHSNQPQHF.

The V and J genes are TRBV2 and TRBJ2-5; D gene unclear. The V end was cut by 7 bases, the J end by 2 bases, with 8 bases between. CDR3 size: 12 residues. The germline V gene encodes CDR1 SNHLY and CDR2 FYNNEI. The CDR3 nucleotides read TGTGCCAGCATTGACCGACAAGAGACCCAGTACTTC. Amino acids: CASIDRQETQYF.

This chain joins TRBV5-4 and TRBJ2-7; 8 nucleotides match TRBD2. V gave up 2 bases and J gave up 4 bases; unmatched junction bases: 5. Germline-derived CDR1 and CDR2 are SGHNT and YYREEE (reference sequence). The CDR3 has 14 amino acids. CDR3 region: CASSLMTSEYEQYF. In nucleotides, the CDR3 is TGTGCCAGCAGCTTAATGACTAGCGAGTACGAGCAGTACTTC.

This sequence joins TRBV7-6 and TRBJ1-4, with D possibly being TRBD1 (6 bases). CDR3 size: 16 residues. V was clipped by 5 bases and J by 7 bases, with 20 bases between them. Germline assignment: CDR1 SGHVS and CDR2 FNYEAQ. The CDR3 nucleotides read TGTGCCAGCAGCCAGGACAGCCCGCCAAGGCGTGAAAAACTGTTTTTT. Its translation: CASSQDSPPRREKLFF.

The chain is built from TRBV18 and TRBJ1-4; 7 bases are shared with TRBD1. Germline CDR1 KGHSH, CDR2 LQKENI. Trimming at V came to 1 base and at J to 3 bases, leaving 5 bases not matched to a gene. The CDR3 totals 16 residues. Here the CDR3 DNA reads TGTGCCAGCTCACCACAGGGGGCGCGGGCTAATGAAAAACTGTTTTTT. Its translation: CASSPQGARANEKLFF.